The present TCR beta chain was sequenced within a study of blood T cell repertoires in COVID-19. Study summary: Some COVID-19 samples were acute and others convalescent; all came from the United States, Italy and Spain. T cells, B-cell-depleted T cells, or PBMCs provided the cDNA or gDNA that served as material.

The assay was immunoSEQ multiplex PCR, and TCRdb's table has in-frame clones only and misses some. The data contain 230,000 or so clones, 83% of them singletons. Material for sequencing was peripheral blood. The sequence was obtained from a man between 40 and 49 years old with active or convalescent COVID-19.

The CDR3 nucleotides read TGTGCCAGCATCGGACTAGCGGGAGGGAGGGAGCAGTACTTC. It is translated as CASIGLAGGREQYF. This rearrangement joins TRBV2 to TRBJ2-7; TRBD2 matches at 15 bases. CDR1 and CDR2 from the germline V gene are SNHLY and FYNNEI. The junction had 5 bases not matched to a gene; V was cut back by 7 bases and J by 7 bases. This CDR3 contains 14 residues.